This T cell receptor beta chain was captured in a study of blood T cell repertoires in COVID-19. Turning to the study itself: Acute-phase and convalescent COVID-19 samples originated in the United States, Italy and Spain. PBMCs, B-cell-depleted T cells, or T cells provided the cDNA or gDNA that made up the material.

Per the original data handling: Cell counts per sample came from amplifying reference gene primers. The repertoire was sequenced with immunoSEQ multiplex PCR; TCRdb's copy has only in-frame clones and lacks some. The V and J calls and the clone size are those of that table, but D and trimming were determined from the DNA. The table shows tens of thousands of clones, with more than 65% occurring only once. Germline lookup yields CDR1 SGHDT and CDR2 YYEEEE. Germline trimming cut 2 bases from V and 7 bases from J; bases unmatched to any gene: 7. The CDR3 sequence is 14 residues long. The clonotype comes from a man aged 80 or over with acute or convalescent COVID-19. The rearrangement links TRBV5-6 to TRBJ1-2, with TRBD1 identical over 8 bases. The sequenced sample was peripheral blood. CDR3 sequence reads: CASSFRTGSLGYTF. The DNA of the CDR3 is TGTGCCAGCAGCTTCAGGACAGGGAGTCTTGGCTACACCTTC.